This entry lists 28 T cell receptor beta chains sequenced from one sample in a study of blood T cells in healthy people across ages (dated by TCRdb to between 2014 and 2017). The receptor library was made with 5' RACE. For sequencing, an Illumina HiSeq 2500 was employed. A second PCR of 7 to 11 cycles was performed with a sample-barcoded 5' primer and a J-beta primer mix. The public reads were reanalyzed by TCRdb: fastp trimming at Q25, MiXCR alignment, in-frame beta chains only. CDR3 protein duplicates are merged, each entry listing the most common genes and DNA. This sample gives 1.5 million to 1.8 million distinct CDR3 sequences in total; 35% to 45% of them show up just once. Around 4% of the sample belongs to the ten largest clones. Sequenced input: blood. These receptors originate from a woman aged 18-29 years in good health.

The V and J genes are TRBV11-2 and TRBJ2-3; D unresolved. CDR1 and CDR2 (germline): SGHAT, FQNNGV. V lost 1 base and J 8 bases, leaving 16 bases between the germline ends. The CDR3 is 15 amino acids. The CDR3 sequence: CASSLVLSAGATQYF. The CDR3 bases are TGTGCCAGCAGCTTAGTGTTATCCGCCGGAGCTACGCAGTATTTT.

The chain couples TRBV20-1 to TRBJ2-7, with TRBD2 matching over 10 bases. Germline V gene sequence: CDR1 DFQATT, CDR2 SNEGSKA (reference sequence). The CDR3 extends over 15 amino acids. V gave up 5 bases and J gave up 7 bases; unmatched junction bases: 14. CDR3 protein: CSASGLAAPPNEQYF. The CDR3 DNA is TGCAGTGCTTCTGGACTAGCGGCCCCCCCCAATGAGCAGTACTTC.

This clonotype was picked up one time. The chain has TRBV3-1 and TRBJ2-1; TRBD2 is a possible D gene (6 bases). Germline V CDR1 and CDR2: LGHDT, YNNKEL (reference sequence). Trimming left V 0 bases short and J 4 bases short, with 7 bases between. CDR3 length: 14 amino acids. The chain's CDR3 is CASSQELAYNEQFF. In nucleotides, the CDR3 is TGTGCCAGCAGCCAAGAGCTAGCGTACAATGAGCAGTTCTTC.

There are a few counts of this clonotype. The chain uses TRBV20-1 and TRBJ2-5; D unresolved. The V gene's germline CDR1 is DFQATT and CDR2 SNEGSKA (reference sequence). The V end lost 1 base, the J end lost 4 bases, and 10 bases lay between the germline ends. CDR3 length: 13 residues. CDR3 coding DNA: TGCAGTGCTAGAGGGCTCCATGGAGAGACCCAGTACTTC. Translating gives CSARGLHGETQYF.

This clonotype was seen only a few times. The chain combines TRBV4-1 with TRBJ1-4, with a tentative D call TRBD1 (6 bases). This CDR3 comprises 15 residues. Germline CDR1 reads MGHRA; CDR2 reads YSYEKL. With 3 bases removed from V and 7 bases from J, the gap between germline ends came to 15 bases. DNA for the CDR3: TGCGCCAGCAGCCATCTGTTTGGGACAAGTGAAAAACTGTTTTTT. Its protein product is CASSHLFGTSEKLFF.

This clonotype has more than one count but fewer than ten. CDR3 nucleotides: TGCAGTGCTCGCGTAGCAGGGCCGAACACTGAAGCTTTCTTT. It yields the protein CSARVAGPNTEAFF. The chain has TRBV20-1 and TRBJ1-1; a weak D match, TRBD1 (5 bases). V was cut by 5 bases and J by 1 base, with 14 bases left in between. The CDR3 has 14 amino acids. Per the germline V gene, CDR1 is DFQATT and CDR2 is SNEGSKA (reference sequence).

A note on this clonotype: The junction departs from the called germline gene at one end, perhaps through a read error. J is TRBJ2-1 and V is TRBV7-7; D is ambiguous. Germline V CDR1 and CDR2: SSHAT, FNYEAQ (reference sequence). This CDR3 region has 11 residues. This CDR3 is CASSSGMEQFF. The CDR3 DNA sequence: TGTGCTAGCAGCTCGGGTATGGAGCAGTTCTTC.

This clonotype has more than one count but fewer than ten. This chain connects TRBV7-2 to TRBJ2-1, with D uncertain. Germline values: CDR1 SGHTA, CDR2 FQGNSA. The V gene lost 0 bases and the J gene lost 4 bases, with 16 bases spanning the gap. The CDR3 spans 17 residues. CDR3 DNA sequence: TGTGCCAGCAGCTTAGCGAGATTTACCTTCCAATACAATGAGCAGTTCTTC. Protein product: CASSLARFTFQYNEQFF.

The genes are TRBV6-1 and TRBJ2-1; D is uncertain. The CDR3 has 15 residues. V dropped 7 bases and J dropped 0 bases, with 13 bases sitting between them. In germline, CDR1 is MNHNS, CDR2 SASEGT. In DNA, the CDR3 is TGTGCCAGCACCGGAGACTGGGCCTCCTACAATGAGCAGTTCTTC. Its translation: CASTGDWASYNEQFF.

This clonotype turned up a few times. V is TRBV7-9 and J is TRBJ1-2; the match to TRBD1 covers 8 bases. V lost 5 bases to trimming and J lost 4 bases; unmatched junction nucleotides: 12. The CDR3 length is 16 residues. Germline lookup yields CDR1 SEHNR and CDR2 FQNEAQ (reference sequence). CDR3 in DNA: TGTGCCAGCAGCAAGACCCAGGGGGCGAATGTCTATGGCTACACCTTC. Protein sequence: CASSKTQGANVYGYTF.

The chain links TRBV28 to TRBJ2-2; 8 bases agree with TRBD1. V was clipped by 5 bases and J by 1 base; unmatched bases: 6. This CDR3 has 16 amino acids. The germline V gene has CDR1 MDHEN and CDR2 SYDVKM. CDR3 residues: CASSRWGTGNTGELFF. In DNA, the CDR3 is TGTGCCAGCAGTCGATGGGGGACAGGGAACACCGGGGAGCTGTTTTTT.

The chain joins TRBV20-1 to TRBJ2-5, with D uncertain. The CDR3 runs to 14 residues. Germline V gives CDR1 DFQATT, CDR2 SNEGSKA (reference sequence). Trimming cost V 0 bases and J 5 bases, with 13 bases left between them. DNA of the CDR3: TGCAGTGCTAGAGATCGAACTAAGGTTGAGACCCAGTACTTC. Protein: CSARDRTKVETQYF.

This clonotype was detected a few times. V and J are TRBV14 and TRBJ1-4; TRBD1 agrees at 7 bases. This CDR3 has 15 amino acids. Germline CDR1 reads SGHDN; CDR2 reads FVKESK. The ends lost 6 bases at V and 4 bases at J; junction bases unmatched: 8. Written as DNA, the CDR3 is TGTGCCAGCAGTACAACCGACAGGGTTAATGAAAAACTGTTTTTT. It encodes CASSTTDRVNEKLFF.

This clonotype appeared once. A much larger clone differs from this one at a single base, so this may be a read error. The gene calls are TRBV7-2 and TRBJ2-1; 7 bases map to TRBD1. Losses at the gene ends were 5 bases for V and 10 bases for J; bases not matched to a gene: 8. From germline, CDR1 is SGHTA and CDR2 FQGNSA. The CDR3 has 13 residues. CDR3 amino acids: CASSAGTAYEQFF. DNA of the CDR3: TGTGCCAGCAGCGCCGGGACAGCCTACGAGCAGTTCTTC.

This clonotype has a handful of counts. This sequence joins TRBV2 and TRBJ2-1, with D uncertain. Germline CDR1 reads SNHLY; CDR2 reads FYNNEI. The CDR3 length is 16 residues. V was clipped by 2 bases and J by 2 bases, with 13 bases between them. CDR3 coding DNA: TGTGCCAGCAGTGAAAGGGCTGCGTCGCCCTACAATGAGCAGTTCTTC. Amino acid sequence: CASSERAASPYNEQFF.

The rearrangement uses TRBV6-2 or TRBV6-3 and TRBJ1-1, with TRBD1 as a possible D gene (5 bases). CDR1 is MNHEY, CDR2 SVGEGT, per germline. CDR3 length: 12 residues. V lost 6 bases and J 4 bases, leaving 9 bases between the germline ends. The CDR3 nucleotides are TGTGCCAGCAGGAGGGGAGGCACTGAAGCTTTCTTT. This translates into CASRRGGTEAFF.

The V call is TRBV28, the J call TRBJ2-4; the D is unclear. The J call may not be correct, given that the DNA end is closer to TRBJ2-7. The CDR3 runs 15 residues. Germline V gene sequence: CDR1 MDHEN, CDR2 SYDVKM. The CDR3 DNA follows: TGTGCCAGCAGTCTACCGCCCAACAATGTCCACGAGCAGTACTTC. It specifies CASSLPPNNVHEQYF.

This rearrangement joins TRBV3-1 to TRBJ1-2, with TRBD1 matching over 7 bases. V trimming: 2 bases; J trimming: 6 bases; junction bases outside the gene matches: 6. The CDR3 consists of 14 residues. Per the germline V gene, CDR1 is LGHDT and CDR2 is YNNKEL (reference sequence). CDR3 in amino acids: CASSQPGTADGYTF. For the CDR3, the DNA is TGTGCCAGCAGCCAACCCGGGACAGCGGATGGCTACACCTTC.

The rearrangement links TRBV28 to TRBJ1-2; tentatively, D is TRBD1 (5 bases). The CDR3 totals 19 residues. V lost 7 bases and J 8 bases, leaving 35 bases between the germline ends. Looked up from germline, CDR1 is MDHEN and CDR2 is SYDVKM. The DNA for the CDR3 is TGTGCCAGCAATTTTTGGGTGGGGCCTACTGAACCCGGGGAGAAAGGCTACACCTTC. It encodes CASNFWVGPTEPGEKGYTF.

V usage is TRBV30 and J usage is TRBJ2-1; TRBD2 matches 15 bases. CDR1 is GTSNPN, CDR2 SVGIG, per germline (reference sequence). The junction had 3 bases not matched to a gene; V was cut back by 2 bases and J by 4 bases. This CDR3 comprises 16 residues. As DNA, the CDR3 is TGTGCCTGGAGTCACGGACTAGCGGGGGGGTACAATGAGCAGTTCTTC. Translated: CAWSHGLAGGYNEQFF. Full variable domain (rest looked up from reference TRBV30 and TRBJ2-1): SQTIHQWPATLVQPVGSPLSLECTVEGTSNPNLYWYRQAAGRGLQLLFYSVGIGQISSEVPQNLSASRPQDRQFILSSKKLLLSDSGFYLCAWSHGLAGGYNEQFFGPGTRLTVL.

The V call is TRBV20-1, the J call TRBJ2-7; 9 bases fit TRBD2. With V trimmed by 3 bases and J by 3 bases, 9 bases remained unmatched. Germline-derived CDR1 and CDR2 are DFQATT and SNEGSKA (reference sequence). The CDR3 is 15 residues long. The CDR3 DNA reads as TGCAGTGCTAGGCCTGGCGGGGGGGCCCTCTACGAGCAGTACTTC. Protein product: CSARPGGGALYEQYF.

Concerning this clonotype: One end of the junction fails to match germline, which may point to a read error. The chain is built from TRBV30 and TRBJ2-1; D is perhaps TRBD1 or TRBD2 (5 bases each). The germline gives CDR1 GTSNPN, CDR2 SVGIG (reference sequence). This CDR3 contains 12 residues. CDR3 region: CARSVLGDEQFF. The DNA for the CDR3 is TGTGCCCGGAGTGTACTAGGGGATGAGCAGTTCTTC.

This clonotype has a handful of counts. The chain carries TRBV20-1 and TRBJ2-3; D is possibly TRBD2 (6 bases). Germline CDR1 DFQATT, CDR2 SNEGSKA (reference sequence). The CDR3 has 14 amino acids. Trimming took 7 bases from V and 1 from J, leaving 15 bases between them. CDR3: CSVWTGVGTDTQYF. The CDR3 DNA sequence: TGCAGTGTATGGACGGGGGTTGGCACAGATACGCAGTATTTT.

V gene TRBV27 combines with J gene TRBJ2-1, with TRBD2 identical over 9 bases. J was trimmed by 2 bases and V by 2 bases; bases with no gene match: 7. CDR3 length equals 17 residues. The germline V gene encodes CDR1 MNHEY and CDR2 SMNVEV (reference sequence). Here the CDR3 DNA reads TGTGCCAGCAGTTTAGGTTCGGTAGCGGGGGCCTACAATGAGCAGTTCTTC. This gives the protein CASSLGSVAGAYNEQFF.

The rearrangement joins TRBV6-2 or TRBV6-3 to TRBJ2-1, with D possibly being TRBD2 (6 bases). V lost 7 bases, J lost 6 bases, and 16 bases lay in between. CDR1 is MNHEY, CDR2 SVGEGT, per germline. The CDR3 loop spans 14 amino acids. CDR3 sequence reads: CASTKRGLLNEQFF. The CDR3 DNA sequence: TGTGCCAGCACTAAACGGGGACTTCTCAATGAGCAGTTCTTC.

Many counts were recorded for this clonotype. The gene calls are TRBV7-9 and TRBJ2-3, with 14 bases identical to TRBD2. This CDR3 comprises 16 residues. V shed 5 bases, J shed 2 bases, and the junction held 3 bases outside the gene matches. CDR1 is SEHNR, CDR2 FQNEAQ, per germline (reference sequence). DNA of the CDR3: TGTGCCAGCAGCCCGACTAGCGGGGGGGCCACAGATACGCAGTATTTT. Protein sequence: CASSPTSGGATDTQYF.

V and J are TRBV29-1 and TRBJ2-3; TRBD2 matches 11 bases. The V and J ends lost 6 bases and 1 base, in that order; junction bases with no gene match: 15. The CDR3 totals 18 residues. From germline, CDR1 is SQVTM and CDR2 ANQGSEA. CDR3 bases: TGCAGCGTCCGACTAGCGGGAACATCCGCACTAGGCACAGATACGCAGTATTTT. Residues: CSVRLAGTSALGTDTQYF.

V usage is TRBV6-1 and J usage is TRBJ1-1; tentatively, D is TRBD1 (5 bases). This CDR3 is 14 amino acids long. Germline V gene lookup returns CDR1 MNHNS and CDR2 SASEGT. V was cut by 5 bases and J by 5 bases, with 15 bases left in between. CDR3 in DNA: TGTGCCAGCAGTCAGGACACAATGAGGACTGAAGCTTTCTTT. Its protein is CASSQDTMRTEAFF.